This T cell receptor beta chain was found in a study of T cell responses to AZD1222 COVID-19 vaccine. Germline-derived CDR1 and CDR2 are SGDLS and YYNGEE. V lost 4 bases and J lost 2; bases outside the gene matches: 6. CDR3 size: 14 residues. Data came from immunoSEQ multiplex PCR; TCRdb stores just in-frame clones and leaves some out. Found here are 120,000 to 150,000 clones, about nine tenths of them singletons; the top ten hold 1.5% to 2%. General study results and limits: Targeting of unmutated variant regions was reportedly seen in nearly half of spike-specific TCRs.

As regards this clone: Its antigen remains unknown.

J is TRBJ2-7 and V is TRBV9; 7 bases map to TRBD1. The origin of this receptor is an adult who received the AZD1222 COVID-19 vaccine. Material: peripheral blood, obtained 28 days after the second AZD1222 dose. The CDR3 loop reads CASSSTGQTYEQYF. The CDR3 nucleotides read TGTGCCAGCAGCTCTACGGGACAGACCTACGAGCAGTACTTC.